The 8 T cell receptor beta chains given below trace back to one sample, sequenced in a study of blood T cell repertoires in COVID-19. The protocol was immunoSEQ multiplex PCR, while the TCRdb copy is restricted to in-frame clones and leaves out a portion. The sample shows 60,000 to 75,000 clones, roughly 78% of them seen only once. Sequencing was performed on peripheral blood. The receptors shown here come from a man between 60 and 75 years old with active or convalescent COVID-19.

This clone was recorded only once. This sequence joins TRBV2 and TRBJ1-2; D may be TRBD1 (5 bases). V lost 6 bases, J lost 9 bases, and 14 bases lay in between. Germline assignment: CDR1 SNHLY and CDR2 FYNNEI. CDR3 length equals 12 residues. The CDR3 DNA reads as TGTGCCAGCAGCTTCCGGCAGGGTAGCTACACCTTC. It is translated as CASSFRQGSYTF.

The chain employs TRBV19 and TRBJ1-5, with D perhaps TRBD1 (5 bases). Germline V gene sequence: CDR1 LNHDA, CDR2 SQIVND (reference sequence). The length of the CDR3 is 13 residues. V lost 9 bases and J lost 4, with 13 bases in between. The CDR3 bases are TGTGCCAGCTGGGGACTCGGTAATCAGCCCCAGCATTTT. Its translation is CASWGLGNQPQHF.

The J gene is TRBJ2-7, the V gene TRBV19; 12 positions match TRBD2. Germline V gene sequence: CDR1 LNHDA, CDR2 SQIVND (reference sequence). V shed 3 bases, J shed 0 bases, and the junction held 9 bases outside the gene matches. CDR3 length: 18 amino acids. CDR3 sequence: CASSIRLAGDAVSYEQYF. The CDR3 bases are TGTGCCAGTAGTATCAGACTAGCGGGGGACGCAGTCTCCTACGAGCAGTACTTC.

This chain uses TRBV30 with TRBJ2-7; 8 nucleotides agree with TRBD1. Germline V gene sequence: CDR1 GTSNPN, CDR2 SVGIG (reference sequence). The CDR3 has 15 residues. V was clipped by 5 bases and J by 1 base; unmatched bases: 10. The CDR3 is CAWSGGDVKSYEQYF. The CDR3 DNA reads as TGTGCCTGGTCAGGGGGCGATGTTAAGTCCTACGAGCAGTACTTC.

The V and J genes are TRBV5-1 and TRBJ1-4; no reliable D call. CDR3 length equals 15 residues. V shed 4 bases and J shed 8 bases, with 18 bases lying between them. CDR1 and CDR2 (germline): SGHRS, YFSETQ. CDR3: CASSEEGRAGEKLFF. The CDR3 region has the DNA TGCGCCAGCAGCGAGGAGGGAAGGGCCGGAGAAAAACTGTTTTTT.

This clone was observed once. The rearrangement joins TRBV3-1 (or the pseudogene TRBV3-2) to TRBJ1-1; 7 bases match TRBD1. The CDR3 runs 17 residues. V shed 0 bases and J 6 bases; nucleotides not matched to a gene: 13. The germline gives CDR1 LGHDT, CDR2 YNNKEL (reference sequence). CDR3: CASSQDMGTTGFAEAFF. DNA of the CDR3: TGTGCCAGCAGCCAAGATATGGGTACGACAGGGTTCGCTGAAGCTTTCTTT.

This chain links TRBV7-3 with TRBJ2-1, with 8 positions matching TRBD1. CDR3 length equals 14 residues. V lost 2 bases to trimming and J lost 7 bases; unmatched junction nucleotides: 4. Germline CDR1 and CDR2: SGHTA and FQGTGA. The DNA of the CDR3 is TGTGCCAGCAGCTTACGTCAGGGGGCGAATGAGCAGTTCTTC. This codes for CASSLRQGANEQFF.

The chain employs TRBV18 and TRBJ2-7; possibly TRBD2 for D (7 bases). The germline CDR1 and CDR2 sequences are KGHSH and LQKENI. V dropped 2 bases and J dropped 5 bases, with 16 bases sitting between them. CDR3 length: 15 residues. CDR3 residues: CASSPGTGGLHEQYF. CDR3 sequence (DNA): TGTGCCAGCTCACCAGGGACGGGGGGCCTCCACGAGCAGTACTTC.